The clone carrying this T cell receptor beta chain came up many times. Its antigen is currently unknown. This record comes from a study of T cell repertoires in cytomegalovirus infection. Background on the study: Public TCR beta signatures indicated both CMV infection and matching HLA type. Study-level points and caveats: CMV carriers having the relevant HLA were flagged by cumulative public TCR beta family frequency. CMV-specific TCR beta clonotypes restricted by HLA-C dominated the ex vivo response.

The V gene's germline CDR1 is MNHEY and CDR2 SMNVEV (reference sequence). Losses at the gene ends were 7 bases for V and 4 bases for J; bases not matched to a gene: 9. This CDR3 is built from 14 residues. TCRdb itself ran the reads through MiXCR, one entry per CDR3 protein. The sample holds approximately 500,000 distinct CDR3 sequences, more than 15% seen once. The receptor was isolated from a human donor in good health (CMV status not recorded). Some clones in this sample may be carry-over from other donors' samples. J is TRBJ2-5 and V is TRBV27; 7 bases line up with TRBD2. Sample: CD8+ T cells from PBMCs. The DNA for the CDR3 is TGTGCCAGCATGCCTCTAGCGGCCGCAGAGACCCAGTACTTC. Protein sequence: CASMPLAAAETQYF.